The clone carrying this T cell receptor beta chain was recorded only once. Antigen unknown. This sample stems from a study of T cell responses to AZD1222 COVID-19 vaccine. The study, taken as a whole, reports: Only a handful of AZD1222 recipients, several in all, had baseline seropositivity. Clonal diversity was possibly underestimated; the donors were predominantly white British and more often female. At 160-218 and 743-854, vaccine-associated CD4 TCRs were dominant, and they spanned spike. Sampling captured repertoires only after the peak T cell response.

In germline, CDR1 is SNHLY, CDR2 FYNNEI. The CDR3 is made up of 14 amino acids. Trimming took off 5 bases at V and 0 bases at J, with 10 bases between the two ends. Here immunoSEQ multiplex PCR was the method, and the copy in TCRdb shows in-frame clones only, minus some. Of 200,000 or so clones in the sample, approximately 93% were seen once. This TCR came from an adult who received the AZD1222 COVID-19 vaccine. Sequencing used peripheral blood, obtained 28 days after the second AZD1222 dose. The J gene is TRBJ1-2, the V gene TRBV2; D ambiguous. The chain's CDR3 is CASSSVASNYGYTF. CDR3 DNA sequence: TGTGCCAGCAGTAGTGTGGCGTCTAACTATGGCTACACCTTC.